The rows below give T cell receptor beta chains drawn from one sample of a study of T cell responses to AZD1222 COVID-19 vaccine. Generated by immunoSEQ multiplex PCR, the TCRdb table keeps only in-frame clones and is missing some. This sample has some 150,000 clones, with about 91% found just once. Sequences were derived from peripheral blood, sampled on day 0 of AZD1222 vaccination. Receptors were obtained from an adult in good health. Each CDR3 is given with its conserved first and last residue. The D gene is left open where the match is weak. Clone size appears in some rows only: once, few, many, or a class for an expanded clone.

CDR3 protein,CDR3 DNA,clone size,V gene,J gene,D gene
CASSLGTSGLTDTQYF,TGTGCCAGCAGCCTCGGGACTAGCGGGCTCACAGATACGCAGTATTTT,once,TRBV11-3,TRBJ2-3,TRBD2
CASSMLANYGYTF,TGTGCCAGTAGTATGTTGGCGAACTATGGCTACACCTTC,NA,TRBV19,TRBJ1-2,NA
CATSRPGQSYEQYF,TGTGCCACCAGCAGGCCAGGGCAATCCTACGAGCAGTACTTC,once,TRBV15,TRBJ2-7,NA
CASSVAADQPQHF,TGTGCCAGCAGCGTAGCCGCCGATCAGCCCCAGCATTTT,once,TRBV9,TRBJ1-5,NA
CASTRTQGAGNTIYF,TGTGCCAGCACCCGGACGCAGGGGGCCGGAAACACCATATATTTT,NA,TRBV5-5,TRBJ1-3,TRBD1
CASISSVTNEKLFF,TGTGCCAGCATTTCAAGTGTTACTAATGAAAAACTGTTTTTT,NA,TRBV28,TRBJ1-4,NA
CATSDLRTGRYTF,TGTGCCACCAGTGATTTGCGGACAGGGCGCTACACCTTC,once,TRBV24-1,TRBJ1-2,TRBD1
CASSPRVGEGQETQYF,TGTGCCAGTAGTCCCCGAGTGGGGGAAGGGCAAGAGACCCAGTACTTC,NA,TRBV19,TRBJ2-5,NA
CAWSAGLQGKNGYTF,TGTGCCTGGAGTGCGGGGTTACAGGGGAAGAATGGCTACACCTTC,NA,TRBV30,TRBJ1-2,TRBD1
CASSPIAGDWNEQFF,TGTGCCAGCAGCCCGATAGCGGGAGATTGGAATGAGCAGTTCTTC,NA,TRBV3-1/TRBV3-2,TRBJ2-1,TRBD2